The source of this TCR beta chain is a study of beta chain features in type 1 diabetes. Study outcomes and limitations: HLA influence on TCRB rearrangement stayed unresolved here. When Type 1 diabetes patients were examined, their TCRB CDR3s proved moderately but significantly shorter in all four CD4+ subsets.

A few counts support this clone. As yet, its antigen is unknown. The whole isolated RNA underwent reverse transcription, so sequencing captured expressed TCRB transcripts. TCRdb's copy holds only in-frame clones and misses some; the assay was immunoSEQ multiplex PCR. The table records some 640,000 clones, over 13% of them present only once. Input material: naive CD4+ T cells from blood. The source is a man in his late teens or twenties with type 1 diabetes.

The CDR3 sequence: CASSLAAGPYEQYF. The DNA of the CDR3 is TGTGCCAGCAGCTTAGCGGCGGGCCCCTACGAGCAGTACTTC. V gene TRBV7-9 combines with J gene TRBJ2-7; maybe TRBD2 (5 bases). The germline CDR1 and CDR2 sequences are SEHNR and FQNEAQ (reference sequence). The CDR3 runs 14 residues. Trimming took 0 bases from V and 2 from J, leaving 8 bases between them.